This passage covers 30 T cell receptor beta chains from one sample sequenced in a study of cytomegalovirus exposure and HLA in healthy donors. The PCR employed 60 Vbeta primers together with 13 Jbeta primers. The table came from immunoSEQ multiplex PCR; TCRdb's copy has only in-frame clones and leaves some out. The table records about 190,000 clones, 65% to 85% of them present only once. The specimen was PBMCs. The receptors were gathered from a man in his forties or fifties in good health and CMV-seronegative.

Written as DNA, the CDR3 is TGTGCCAGCAGTTACTCGGCGGACAGCGCAAACTATGGCTACACCTTC. Translated, it gives CASSYSADSANYGYTF. V gene TRBV6-5 combines with J gene TRBJ1-2; weak D call: TRBD1 (6 bases). With 0 bases removed from V and 2 bases from J, the gap between germline ends came to 13 bases. The CDR3 sequence is 16 residues long. Germline V gives CDR1 MNHEY, CDR2 SVGAGI.

The chain is built from TRBV7-9 and TRBJ2-5; 8 bases align to TRBD1. V lost 1 base, J lost 4 bases, and 5 bases stayed unmatched. CDR1 is SEHNR and CDR2 is FQNEAQ in the germline V gene (reference sequence). The CDR3 totals 15 residues. In nucleotides, the CDR3 is TGTGCCAGCAGCTTAGGATCAGGGGGCGGAGAGACCCAGTACTTC. Protein product: CASSLGSGGGETQYF.

The rearrangement links TRBV13 to TRBJ1-3; a possible D gene is TRBD1 (5 bases). V lost 3 bases to trimming and J lost 0 bases, with 9 bases between them. The germline CDR1 and CDR2 sequences are PRHDT and FYEKMQ (reference sequence). The CDR3 length is 15 residues. The CDR3 nucleotides read TGTGCCAGCAGCTTCGACAGACTCTCTGGAAACACCATATATTTT. Amino acids: CASSFDRLSGNTIYF.

The gene calls are TRBV2 and TRBJ2-2; D is undetermined. This CDR3 is 12 amino acids long. CDR1 is SNHLY, CDR2 FYNNEI, per germline. Trimming took 6 bases from V and 6 from J, leaving 8 bases between them. CDR3 loop: CASRVGSGELFF. In DNA form, the CDR3 reads TGTGCCAGCAGGGTCGGGTCCGGGGAGCTGTTTTTT.

CDR3 loop: CASSLKGAHNSPLHF. CDR3 nucleotides: TGTGCCAGCAGCTTAAAGGGGGCGCATAATTCACCCCTCCACTTT. V gene TRBV5-6 combines with J gene TRBJ1-6; 7 positions match TRBD1. V dropped 2 bases and J dropped 5; count of bases not matched to a gene: 4. The CDR3 covers 15 residues. Germline CDR1 is SGHDT and CDR2 is YYEEEE.

This chain uses TRBV6-1 with TRBJ1-1; 10 bases line up with TRBD1. Germline CDR1 and CDR2: MNHNS and SASEGT. The V gene end was trimmed by 8 bases and the J gene end by 5 bases; junction bases not matched to a gene: 5. The CDR3 has 13 amino acids. The CDR3 nucleotides read TGTGCCAGCCAGACAGGGGGCCGTACTGAAGCTTTCTTT. It encodes CASQTGGRTEAFF.

The chain recombines TRBV5-4 with TRBJ2-7; possible D gene TRBD2, 6 bases. The CDR3 totals 14 residues. V dropped 0 bases and J dropped 7 bases, with 14 bases sitting between them. Per the germline V gene, CDR1 is SGHNT and CDR2 is YYREEE (reference sequence). DNA of the CDR3: TGTGCCAGCAGCTTGGAGGGCGGCCGGGGGGAGCAGTACTTC. It encodes CASSLEGGRGEQYF.

The CDR3 DNA sequence: TGTGCCAGCAGCCTCCAAGCGGGGGTCGTCTACGAGCAGTACTTC. Protein product: CASSLQAGVVYEQYF. The V call is TRBV5-6, the J call TRBJ2-7; 8 bases map to TRBD2. The CDR3 extends over 15 amino acids. Germline V gene data show CDR1 as SGHDT and CDR2 as YYEEEE. The trim removed 4 bases at V and 3 bases at J, leaving 9 bases unmatched.

The CDR3 here is CAWSLRGTGGMGSNQPQHF. The CDR3 bases are TGTGCCTGGAGTCTACGAGGGACAGGGGGCATGGGGAGCAATCAGCCCCAGCATTTT. The gene calls are TRBV30 and TRBJ1-5; TRBD1 aligns across 12 bases. Germline V gives CDR1 GTSNPN, CDR2 SVGIG (reference sequence). The CDR3 is 19 amino acids. V shed 2 bases, J shed 1 base, and the junction held 12 bases outside the gene matches.

This clone has just one count. The chain links TRBV10-3 to TRBJ2-5; 7 bases fit TRBD2. This CDR3 contains 14 residues. The V gene end was trimmed by 2 bases and the J gene end by 0 bases; junction bases not matched to a gene: 0. CDR1 is ENHRY, CDR2 SYGVKD, per germline. The CDR3 spells CAISEAGDQETQYF. For the CDR3, the DNA is TGTGCCATCAGTGAGGCGGGGGACCAAGAGACCCAGTACTTC.

CDR3 in amino acids: CASSPWTGDDSPLHF. Written as DNA, the CDR3 is TGTGCCAGCAGCCCTTGGACAGGGGATGATTCACCCCTCCACTTT. The genes are TRBV7-8 and TRBJ1-6, with 9 bases that match TRBD1. This CDR3 contains 15 residues. Germline V gives CDR1 SGHVS, CDR2 FQNEAQ. V lost 5 bases to trimming and J lost 8 bases; unmatched junction nucleotides: 7.

This clone was counted between two and nine times. V and J are TRBV23-1 and TRBJ1-4; D perhaps matches TRBD1 (6 bases). TRBV23-1 is treated as an ORF (open reading frame) with a function not yet certain. The CDR3 contains 12 residues. V lost 3 bases and J lost 11, with 10 bases in between. The CDR3 here is CASSHQDSKLFF. The CDR3, as DNA: TGCGCCAGCAGTCACCAGGACAGCAAACTGTTTTTT.

To note about this clone: Sequence at one end of the junction differs from germline and may be a read error. The gene calls are TRBV10-3 and TRBJ2-7; D perhaps matches TRBD2 (6 bases). Germline loops: CDR1 ENHRY, CDR2 SYGVKD. The CDR3 totals 14 residues. CDR3 residues: CAISERDGGYGQYF. The CDR3 DNA reads TGTGCCATCAGTGAGCGTGACGGGGGTTACGGGCAGTACTTC.

The chain carries TRBV18 and TRBJ2-7; 10 bases are a match to TRBD1. V lost 1 base and J lost 7; bases outside the gene matches: 10. The V gene's germline CDR1 is KGHSH and CDR2 LQKENI. The CDR3 is made up of 16 amino acids. CDR3 DNA: TGTGCCAGCTCACCACGGTCGGGACAGGGGTTTGGGGAGCAGTACTTC. Its protein is CASSPRSGQGFGEQYF.

This clone was counted between two and nine times. At the DNA level, this CDR3 is encoded by other sequences in the same sample as well. This rearrangement joins TRBV9 to TRBJ2-1; D is uncertain. The germline V gene has CDR1 SGDLS and CDR2 YYNGEE. The CDR3 extends over 13 amino acids. Trimming took 1 base from V and 4 from J, leaving 6 bases between them. CDR3: CASSVTAYNEQFF. In DNA form, the CDR3 reads TGTGCCAGCAGCGTAACAGCTTACAATGAGCAGTTCTTC.

The gene calls are TRBV9 and TRBJ2-5, with no clear D. Germline assignment: CDR1 SGDLS and CDR2 YYNGEE. The V end lost 4 bases, the J end lost 5 bases, and 12 bases lay between the germline ends. This CDR3 contains 13 residues. This CDR3 reads CASSTRPGETQYF. The CDR3, as DNA: TGTGCCAGCAGCACTCGTCCCGGTGAGACCCAGTACTTC.

The rearrangement uses TRBV5-1 and TRBJ2-7, with 10 positions matching TRBD1. Unmatched junction bases numbered 4, after V lost 7 bases and J lost 3 bases. The CDR3 loop spans 13 amino acids. The germline V gene encodes CDR1 SGHRS and CDR2 YFSETQ. The DNA for the CDR3 is TGCGCCAGCTCGGACAGGGGGTTCTACGAGCAGTACTTC. Its translation: CASSDRGFYEQYF.

This chain connects TRBV5-1 to TRBJ1-4, with unresolved D. Trimming left V 0 bases short and J 4 bases short, with 13 bases between. The length of the CDR3 is 16 residues. Germline loops: CDR1 SGHRS, CDR2 YFSETQ. CDR3 residues: CASSLVSIRVNEKLFF. For the CDR3, the DNA is TGCGCCAGCAGCTTGGTCTCTATTCGAGTTAATGAAAAACTGTTTTTT.

J is TRBJ1-5 and V is TRBV27; tentatively, D is TRBD1 (6 bases). Germline lookup yields CDR1 MNHEY and CDR2 SMNVEV (reference sequence). V was pared by 8 bases and J by 6 bases, with 11 bases between. The CDR3 loop spans 12 amino acids. The CDR3 nucleotides read TGTGCCAGCGGGGGGGGGCTTCAGCCCCAGCATTTT. It encodes CASGGGLQPQHF.

This clone was counted a single time. The rearrangement joins TRBV11-2 to TRBJ2-6; TRBD2 is a possible D gene (5 bases). Germline CDR1 is SGHAT and CDR2 is FQNNGV. V shed 5 bases and J shed 4 bases, with 18 bases lying between them. The CDR3 runs 17 residues. The CDR3 nucleotides read TGTGCCAGCAGCCCCTCTCCCTTTCCGGGGGGGGCCAACGTCCTGACTTTC. This translates into CASSPSPFPGGANVLTF.

The V call is TRBV19, the J call TRBJ1-2; D not certain. Trimming cost V 5 bases and J 2 bases, with 9 bases left between them. Germline V lookup: CDR1 LNHDA, CDR2 SQIVND (reference sequence). The CDR3 totals 13 residues. The CDR3 protein is CASSDTLNYGYTF. CDR3 coding DNA: TGTGCCAGTAGTGACACCCTAAACTATGGCTACACCTTC.

This clone has just a few counts. This sequence joins TRBV6-5 and TRBJ1-4; D is undetermined. Germline loops: CDR1 MNHEY, CDR2 SVGAGI. The V end lost 11 bases, the J end lost 6 bases, and 16 bases lay between the germline ends. CDR3 length: 13 residues. DNA for the CDR3: TGTGCCGCCGCGGTCCGTGTGTATGAAAAACTGTTTTTT. The encoded protein is CAAAVRVYEKLFF.

This chain connects TRBV18 to TRBJ1-1; the D gene is possibly TRBD1 (6 bases). The CDR3 sequence is 16 residues long. V was trimmed by 2 bases and J by 5 bases, leaving 18 bases between them. CDR1 is KGHSH and CDR2 is LQKENI in the germline V gene. CDR3 loop: CASSPRSSSRGTEAFF. The CDR3 region has the DNA TGTGCCAGCTCACCAAGAAGTTCCTCGAGGGGGACTGAAGCTTTCTTT. Looking up the rest from reference TRBV18 and TRBJ1-1 gives the full variable domain: NAGVMQNPRHLVRRRGQEARLRCSPMKGHSHVYWYRQLPEEGLKFMVYLQKENIIDESGMPKERFSAEFPKEGPSILRIQQVVRGDSAAYFCASSPRSSSRGTEAFFGQGTRLTVV.

The chain recombines TRBV2 with TRBJ2-1, with TRBD2 matching over 14 bases. This CDR3 spans 16 amino acids. Losses at the gene ends were 6 bases for V and 9 bases for J; bases not matched to a gene: 10. Germline-derived CDR1 and CDR2 are SNHLY and FYNNEI. The CDR3 is CASRPAGTSGGGEQFF. CDR3 nucleotides: TGTGCCAGCAGACCGGCAGGGACTAGCGGGGGAGGTGAGCAGTTCTTC.

The DNA of the CDR3 is TGTGCCAGCAGCGATCGCGGGGGGCGTCGACTTGGGGAGACCCAGTACTTC. It encodes CASSDRGGRRLGETQYF. J is TRBJ2-5 and V is TRBV9; 8 bases fit TRBD2. Germline V gene data show CDR1 as SGDLS and CDR2 as YYNGEE. The trim removed 3 bases at V and 5 bases at J, leaving 15 bases unmatched. The CDR3 length is 17 residues.

The gene calls are TRBV5-6 and TRBJ1-6; TRBD1 might be the D (6 bases). CDR3 size: 17 residues. Trimming stripped 1 base from V and 12 bases from J, with 23 bases between. The germline gives CDR1 SGHDT, CDR2 YYEEEE. The CDR3 here is CASSLRGFRTAAGPLHF. In nucleotides, the CDR3 is TGTGCCAGCAGCTTGCGCGGGTTTAGGACAGCTGCGGGACCCCTCCACTTT.

The CDR3 loop is CASSLWPDREGEQYF. CDR3 DNA sequence: TGCGCCAGCAGCTTGTGGCCGGACAGGGAAGGAGAGCAGTACTTC. The V and J genes are TRBV5-1 and TRBJ2-7, with TRBD1 identical over 8 bases. This CDR3 comprises 15 residues. Germline CDR1 is SGHRS and CDR2 is YFSETQ. Germline trimming cut 1 base from V and 7 bases from J; bases unmatched to any gene: 10.

The chain recombines TRBV29-1 with TRBJ1-1; TRBD1 aligns across 8 bases. CDR1 is SQVTM and CDR2 is ANQGSEA in the germline V gene. The CDR3 loop spans 16 amino acids. The V gene end was trimmed by 5 bases and the J gene end by 3 bases; junction bases not matched to a gene: 14. The CDR3 here is CSVMGRAGGDDTEAFF. CDR3 coding DNA: TGCAGCGTTATGGGTCGGGCAGGGGGCGATGACACTGAAGCTTTCTTT.

There are a few counts of this clone. This sequence joins TRBV4-1 and TRBJ1-2; 8 bases align to TRBD1. J gave up 5 bases and V 4 bases, and 9 bases lay outside the gene matches. Germline loops: CDR1 MGHRA, CDR2 YSYEKL. The CDR3 is 15 residues long. The chain's CDR3 is CASSLLRDRLYGYTF. DNA for the CDR3: TGCGCCAGCAGCCTCCTCCGGGACAGGCTATATGGCTACACCTTC.

The chain combines TRBV7-9 with TRBJ1-2; unclear D gene. Germline V CDR1 and CDR2: SEHNR, FQNEAQ (reference sequence). Trimming took 3 bases from V and 4 from J, leaving 6 bases between them. The CDR3 totals 12 residues. The CDR3, as DNA: TGTGCCAGCAGCTTCGACACCTATGGCTACACCTTC. It yields the protein CASSFDTYGYTF.